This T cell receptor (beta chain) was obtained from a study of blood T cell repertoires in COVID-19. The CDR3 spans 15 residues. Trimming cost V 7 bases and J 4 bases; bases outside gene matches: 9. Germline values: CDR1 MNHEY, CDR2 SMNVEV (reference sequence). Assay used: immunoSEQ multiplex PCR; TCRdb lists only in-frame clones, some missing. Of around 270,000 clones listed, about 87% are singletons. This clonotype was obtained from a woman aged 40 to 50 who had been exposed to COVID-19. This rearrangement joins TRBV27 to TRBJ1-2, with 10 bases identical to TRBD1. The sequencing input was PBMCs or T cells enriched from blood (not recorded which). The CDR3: CASTRTGGNPYGYTF. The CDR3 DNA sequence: TGTGCCAGCACCCGGACAGGGGGAAATCCCTATGGCTACACCTTC.